This TCR beta chain was captured by sequencing in a study of beta chain features in type 1 diabetes. The study's findings and limits: TCRB CDR3s from Type 1 diabetes patients were moderately but significantly shorter in all four CD4+ subsets.

To note about this clone: Its antigen is undetermined.

Investigators reverse transcribed all isolated RNA, so they sequenced expressed TCRB transcripts. TCRdb keeps only in-frame clones here, not all; method: immunoSEQ multiplex PCR. In the table there are around 250,000 clones, around 24% of which are singletons. V shed 0 bases and J 3 bases; nucleotides not matched to a gene: 1. The CDR3 runs to 14 residues. The germline V gene encodes CDR1 SGHRS and CDR2 YFSETQ. The sample taken for sequencing was naive CD4+ T cells from blood. This clonotype was sampled from a woman in her 30s with type 1 diabetes. The chain joins TRBV5-1 to TRBJ2-3; 7 bases agree with TRBD1. CDR3 region: CASSLGRGTDTQYF. In DNA, the CDR3 is TGCGCCAGCAGCTTGGGCAGGGGGACAGATACGCAGTATTTT. The variable domain in full, with the rest retrieved from reference TRBV5-1 and TRBJ2-3, is KAGVTQTPRYLIKTRGQQVTLSCSPISGHRSVSWYQQTPGQGLQFLFEYFSETQRNKGNFPGRFSGRQFSNSRSEMNVSTLELGDSALYLCASSLGRGTDTQYFGPGTRLTVL.